This T cell receptor beta chain derives from a study of T cells in Graves' hyperthyroidism and ophthalmopathy. The germline gives CDR1 MNHNS, CDR2 SASEGT. CDR3 length: 13 amino acids. Comment on this clonotype: At one boundary the junction diverges from the germline segment, which might be a read error.

From RNA transcripts, TCR beta CDR3 regions were amplified. The TCR CDR3 was amplified in a first-round RT-PCR using the HTBI primer set. TCRdb recomputed calls from the multiplex PCR reads with MiXCR, one row per CDR3 protein. Of 610,000 or so distinct CDR3 sequences listed, approximately 44% were seen once; the top ten hold approximately 8.4%. Graves' hyperthyroidism is called stable when ophthalmopathy does not progress within 18 months. Diagnosis of hyperthyroidism was new in patients aged 18 to 65, and its duration was under 2 months. The diagnoses drew upon clinical symptoms, serum thyroxine and TRAb, thyroid ultrasound and orbital computed tomography.

This receptor was obtained from a woman younger than 35 with Graves' hyperthyroidism. Sequenced input: peripheral blood or thyroid tissue (not recorded which). This chain links TRBV6-1 with TRBJ1-1; D not certain. In DNA form, the CDR3 reads TGTGCCAGCAGTCGGACGGTTAACACTGGAGCTTTCTTT. Protein: CASSRTVNTGAFF.